The T cell receptor (beta chain) described here comes from a study of CD4 and CD8 cells across lung adenocarcinoma regions. TCRdb re-called the PCR reads through MiXCR, storing one row per CDR3 protein. Here the sample spans 3,000 to 3,500 distinct CDR3 sequences, 60% to 80% being singletons. Samples came from patients with localized non-small cell lung adenocarcinoma. The receptor was derived from a female donor with lung adenocarcinoma. The CD4 and CD8 labels of this study may be unreliable. The sequenced sample was CD8+ T cells from the margin of a lung tumor.

The CDR3 loop reads CASRLGVAENTGELFF. The DNA for the CDR3 is TGTGCCAGCAGACTGGGAGTAGCGGAGAACACCGGGGAGCTGTTTTTT. The rearrangement uses TRBV6-1 and TRBJ2-2, with D perhaps matching TRBD2 (6 bases). The CDR3 spans 16 residues. V was clipped by 6 bases and J by 1 base, with 15 bases between them. The germline gives CDR1 MNHNS, CDR2 SASEGT.